The 30 T cell receptor beta chains below were found in one sample sequenced in a study of low-dose radiotherapy and immunotherapy resistance in tumors. First-strand cDNA used TRAV- and TRBV-specific primers, covering alpha and beta chains. A constant-region primer paired with the V-primer adapter amplified TCRs over about 19 PCR cycles. Each CDR3 protein gets one entry after TCRdb re-called the reads with MiXCR. The sample lists 65,000 to 100,000 distinct CDR3 sequences; 15% to 20% were seen once. The time point: before trial treatment. The specimen was PBMCs, collected before treatment. These receptors all stem from a male donor with prostate cancer.

V and J are TRBV3-1 and TRBJ1-2; 7 bases are a match to TRBD1. This CDR3 comprises 16 residues. V trimming: 1 base; J trimming: 4 bases; junction bases outside the gene matches: 9. Germline CDR1 and CDR2: LGHDT and YNNKEL (reference sequence). The CDR3 here is CASSQGPGQPIYGYTF. CDR3 nucleotides: TGTGCCAGCAGCCAAGGTCCGGGACAGCCTATCTATGGCTACACCTTC.

This clonotype was seen repeatedly, ten times or more. V and J are TRBV7-8 and TRBJ1-4; no clear D. Trimming pared 3 bases from V and 11 bases from J, leaving 19 bases between. This CDR3 comprises 15 residues. The germline V gene encodes CDR1 SGHVS and CDR2 FQNEAQ. CDR3 coding DNA: TGTGCCAGCAGCTTGTCGGTCGGATCAATGAGGAAACTGTTTTTT. Translating gives CASSLSVGSMRKLFF.

In its sample, this clonotype was seen many times. As DNA, the CDR3 is TGTGCCAGCAGTTACTCCGGGACAGGGGCATATGAGCAGTTCTTC. Translated, it gives CASSYSGTGAYEQFF. The chain is built from TRBV6-5 and TRBJ2-1; 10 bases are a match to TRBD1. Germline-derived CDR1 and CDR2 are MNHEY and SVGAGI. The CDR3 is 15 residues long. V shed 0 bases and J 8 bases; nucleotides not matched to a gene: 4.

This clonotype was counted at least ten times. The V gene is TRBV2, the J gene TRBJ1-1; perhaps TRBD1 as D (6 bases). Deletions cut 6 bases from V and 1 base from J, with 9 bases between. CDR3 length: 13 residues. Looked up from germline, CDR1 is SNHLY and CDR2 is FYNNEI. The CDR3 coding sequence is TGTGCCAGCAGCCTACAGGGGAACACTGAAGCTTTCTTT. Its translation: CASSLQGNTEAFF.

There are many counts of this clonotype. This chain uses TRBV6-5 with TRBJ1-5; possible D gene TRBD1, 5 bases. This CDR3 is 13 amino acids long. V was shortened by 8 bases and J by 6 bases, with 14 bases between the two germline ends. CDR1 is MNHEY, CDR2 SVGAGI, per germline. CDR3 sequence reads: CASSAGDSQPQHF. The DNA for the CDR3 is TGTGCCAGCTCCGCGGGGGACTCTCAGCCCCAGCATTTT.

This clonotype was seen repeatedly, ten times or more. The chain joins TRBV11-2 to TRBJ2-1; tentatively, D is TRBD2 (5 bases). The ends were cut back, 6 bases at V and 0 bases at J, with 15 bases in the middle. This CDR3 has 16 residues. Germline V gives CDR1 SGHAT, CDR2 FQNNGV. The CDR3: CASSRLRGSSYNEQFF. CDR3 bases: TGTGCCAGCAGTCGTCTCCGAGGGAGCTCCTACAATGAGCAGTTCTTC.

Points on this clonotype: It is likely a read error: a sequence one base away is far more abundant. The gene calls are TRBV13 and TRBJ2-2, with D perhaps TRBD1 or TRBD2 (5 bases each). The CDR3 length is 15 residues. The V gene's germline CDR1 is PRHDT and CDR2 FYEKMQ (reference sequence). Trimming took off 6 bases at V and 7 bases at J, with 18 bases between the two ends. CDR3 region: CASSSSGSGGGELFF. CDR3 nucleotide sequence: TGTGCCAGCAGTTCCTCAGGGAGCGGCGGCGGGGAGCTGTTTTTT.

This clonotype showed up many times. The chain joins TRBV20-1 to TRBJ2-1, with a weak D call TRBD1 (5 bases). The length of the CDR3 is 14 residues. Germline V gene data show CDR1 as DFQATT and CDR2 as SNEGSKA (reference sequence). V gave up 4 bases and J gave up 12 bases, with 22 bases separating them. In DNA form, the CDR3 reads TGCAGTGCTATTTCCTCGGCGACAGCTGAATGGCAGTTCTTC. The encoded protein is CSAISSATAEWQFF.

This clonotype was counted at least ten times. The rearrangement uses TRBV9 and TRBJ2-5, with a possible D match to TRBD1 (6 bases). Trimming shortened V by 4 bases and J by 0 bases, and 16 bases separated the two germline ends. The CDR3 totals 16 residues. The germline V gene has CDR1 SGDLS and CDR2 YYNGEE. Here the CDR3 reads CASSPRGTGNQETQYF. CDR3 DNA sequence: TGTGCCAGCAGCCCTAGGGGAACAGGGAACCAAGAGACCCAGTACTTC.

The rearrangement uses TRBV10-3 and TRBJ2-5, with D possibly matching TRBD2 (5 bases). V lost 11 bases and J lost 0, with 13 bases in between. In germline, CDR1 is ENHRY, CDR2 SYGVKD. This CDR3 contains 13 residues. The CDR3 bases are TGTGCCGCCGCCGAGAGGGACCAAGAGACCCAGTACTTC. It encodes CAAAERDQETQYF.

This clonotype was observed at least ten times. The chain has TRBV18 and TRBJ1-1, with D possibly being TRBD1 (5 bases). The V gene's germline CDR1 is KGHSH and CDR2 LQKENI. This CDR3 has 13 amino acids. V dropped 4 bases and J dropped 0 bases, with 6 bases sitting between them. The CDR3 DNA follows: TGTGCCAGCTCACAGGGGATGAACACTGAAGCTTTCTTT. Its translation: CASSQGMNTEAFF.

This clonotype was detected ten times or more. The V and J genes are TRBV29-1 and TRBJ2-2; TRBD1 agrees at 7 bases. CDR1 SQVTM and CDR2 ANQGSEA come from the germline V gene. The CDR3 is 12 residues long. V shed 4 bases and J 4 bases; nucleotides not matched to a gene: 0. CDR3 coding DNA: TGCAGCGTTGGACAGGGCACCGGGGAGCTGTTTTTT. The encoded protein is CSVGQGTGELFF.

This clonotype showed up many times. This chain links TRBV7-2 with TRBJ2-5, with TRBD2 identical over 10 bases. Looked up from germline, CDR1 is SGHTA and CDR2 is FQGNSA. Trimming cost V 3 bases and J 5 bases; bases outside gene matches: 9. The CDR3 spans 16 residues. The CDR3 DNA is TGTGCCAGCAGCTTGAGCCGAGCGGGGGGGCCGGAGACCCAGTACTTC. Translated: CASSLSRAGGPETQYF. Full variable domain (outside the CDR3, taken from reference TRBV7-2 and TRBJ2-5): GAGVSQSPSNKVTEKGKDVELRCDPISGHTALYWYRQSLGQGLEFLIYFQGNSAPDKSGLPSDRFSAERTGGSVSTLTIQRTQQEDSAVYLCASSLSRAGGPETQYFGPGTRLLVL.

This clonotype was seen ten or more times. V gene TRBV6-6 combines with J gene TRBJ2-3; D is uncertain. V was pared by 0 bases and J by 6 bases, with 4 bases between. CDR1 and CDR2 from the germline V gene are MNHNY and SVGAGI (reference sequence). The CDR3 is 12 amino acids. The CDR3 nucleotides read TGTGCCAGCAGTTACTCGGGTGATACGCAGTATTTT. Amino acid sequence: CASSYSGDTQYF.

This clonotype has a count of ten or more. The rearrangement joins TRBV7-2 to TRBJ2-5; D remains ambiguous. CDR3 length: 11 residues. The V end was cut by 8 bases, the J end by 1 base, with 5 bases between. Germline CDR1 reads SGHTA; CDR2 reads FQGNSA. The chain's CDR3 is CASSAQETQYF. The CDR3 region has the DNA TGTGCCAGCTCGGCCCAAGAGACCCAGTACTTC.

This clonotype showed up many times. The genes are TRBV2 and TRBJ2-5; the D is unclear. Germline V CDR1 and CDR2: SNHLY, FYNNEI. There are 14 residues in the CDR3. V shed 7 bases and J shed 2 bases, with 14 bases lying between them. The chain's CDR3 is CASTWSGGQETQYF. CDR3 sequence (DNA): TGTGCCAGCACCTGGTCGGGCGGTCAAGAGACCCAGTACTTC.

This clonotype was found many times. The chain has TRBV6-1 and TRBJ2-6; weak D call: TRBD1 (7 bases). Germline values: CDR1 MNHNS, CDR2 SASEGT. Between the trimmed V and J ends, which lost 3 bases and 0 bases, there was a span of 18 bases. The CDR3 consists of 19 residues. This chain's CDR3 is CASSDAGQPNRSGANVLTF. The CDR3, as DNA: TGTGCCAGCAGTGACGCGGGACAGCCAAACCGCTCTGGGGCCAACGTCCTGACTTTC.

Written as DNA, the CDR3 is TGCAGTGCCCCCGCACAGGGGGACGCCGGGGAGCTGTTTTTT. Residues: CSAPAQGDAGELFF. The chain combines TRBV20-1 with TRBJ2-2; TRBD1 aligns across 8 bases. The germline V gene encodes CDR1 DFQATT and CDR2 SNEGSKA (reference sequence). V dropped 6 bases and J dropped 6; count of bases not matched to a gene: 9. This CDR3 spans 14 amino acids.

This clonotype was recorded many times. V gene TRBV20-1 combines with J gene TRBJ1-2, with D perhaps matching TRBD1 (6 bases). CDR3 size: 13 residues. Trimming took off 6 bases at V and 5 bases at J, with 16 bases between the two ends. CDR1 and CDR2 from the germline V gene are DFQATT and SNEGSKA (reference sequence). As DNA, the CDR3 is TGCAGTGCACCGGACCCCCAGGGGTATGGCTACACCTTC. Its protein product is CSAPDPQGYGYTF.

The table lists this clonotype with many counts. The J gene is TRBJ1-5, the V gene TRBV16; perhaps TRBD1 as D (6 bases). The CDR3 loop spans 13 amino acids. The V gene lost 3 bases and the J gene lost 4 bases, with 7 bases spanning the gap. CDR1 and CDR2 from the germline V gene are KGHSY and FQNENV. DNA for the CDR3: TGTGCCAGCAGCCACCAGGGGAATCAGCCCCAGCATTTT. Its protein is CASSHQGNQPQHF.

This clonotype has at least ten counts. For the CDR3, the DNA is TGTGCCGGCGGAGCGGGGAGGGCCGGGGAGCTGTTTTTT. Residues: CAGGAGRAGELFF. The chain combines TRBV2 with TRBJ2-2, with 7 bases that match TRBD2. The CDR3 spans 13 residues. Germline V gene sequence: CDR1 SNHLY, CDR2 FYNNEI. J was trimmed by 6 bases and V by 11 bases; bases with no gene match: 9.

Notes on this clonotype: Just one base apart from a much larger clone, this may be a read error. This chain links TRBV7-9 with TRBJ2-1, with TRBD2 matching 9 bases. This CDR3 spans 15 amino acids. The germline V gene encodes CDR1 SEHNR and CDR2 FQNEAQ (reference sequence). The CDR3 spells CAISQLAGQDNEQFF. In nucleotides, the CDR3 is TGTGCCATCAGCCAACTAGCGGGTCAAGACAATGAGCAGTTCTTC.

With respect to this clonotype: This likely traces to a read error, being one base from a far larger clone. V is TRBV5-3 and J is TRBJ2-5, with 9 bases that match TRBD1. TRBV5-3 is an ORF for which the function is uncertain. There are 14 residues in the CDR3. CDR3 in DNA: TGTGCCAGCAGATATACAGGGGGCGGGGAGACCCTGTACTTC. Its translation is CASRYTGGGETLYF.

This clonotype was seen repeatedly, ten times or more. V gene TRBV6-5 combines with J gene TRBJ2-3; D gene ambiguous. Trimming removed 0 bases at V and 8 bases at J, with 12 bases between. CDR1 and CDR2 from the germline V gene are MNHEY and SVGAGI. The CDR3 consists of 14 residues. The CDR3 loop reads CASSYSTVSGTQYF. The CDR3 DNA reads TGTGCCAGCAGTTACTCTACCGTCTCGGGTACGCAGTATTTT.

This clonotype was detected ten times or more. V usage is TRBV5-5 and J usage is TRBJ2-1, with TRBD2 matching 14 bases. Germline V CDR1 and CDR2: SGHKS, YYEKEE (reference sequence). V lost 1 base, J lost 9 bases, and 9 bases stayed unmatched. The CDR3 extends over 17 amino acids. This CDR3 reads CASSLFLTSGGEGEQFF. For the CDR3, the DNA is TGTGCCAGCAGCTTGTTTTTGACTAGCGGGGGGGAGGGTGAGCAGTTCTTC.

This clonotype appeared many times. The chain employs TRBV18 and TRBJ2-1; D may be TRBD1 (5 bases). V lost 0 bases, J lost 4 bases, and 16 bases lay in between. The V gene's germline CDR1 is KGHSH and CDR2 LQKENI. The CDR3 consists of 17 residues. In DNA, the CDR3 is TGTGCCAGCTCACCACCAGGGTGGCAGGGCTATTACAATGAGCAGTTCTTC. It codes for CASSPPGWQGYYNEQFF.

This clonotype has a single count. A far larger clone is only one base removed, so a read error is likely. The V gene is TRBV4-1, the J gene TRBJ2-7; 10 bases align to TRBD2. V lost 0 bases to trimming and J lost 7 bases; unmatched junction nucleotides: 9. CDR3 size: 16 residues. The germline CDR1 and CDR2 sequences are MGHRA and YSYEKL. The CDR3 DNA sequence: TGCGCCAGCAGCCAAGATCAGCGGGGGGGGGACAATGAGCAGTACTTC. Residues: CASSQDQRGGDNEQYF.

This clonotype was recorded at least ten times. The rearrangement links TRBV9 to TRBJ1-5; tentatively, D is TRBD1 (6 bases). The CDR3 runs to 14 residues. Per germline, CDR1 SGDLS and CDR2 YYNGEE. The V and J ends lost 1 base and 8 bases respectively, with 13 bases between them. CDR3 DNA: TGTGCCAGCAGCGTAAGGGGGGGGCGCGAGCCCCAGCATTTT. Its protein product is CASSVRGGREPQHF.

This clonotype was counted ten times or more. V and J are TRBV12-5 and TRBJ2-6; tentative D call: TRBD2 (5 bases). V lost 1 base and J 0 bases, leaving 10 bases between the germline ends. CDR1 is LGHNT and CDR2 is FRNRAP in the germline V gene. The CDR3 runs 17 residues. This CDR3 is CASGLEAGLSGANVLTF. The CDR3 nucleotides read TGTGCTAGTGGTTTGGAGGCAGGACTCTCTGGGGCCAACGTCCTGACTTTC.

There are many counts of this clonotype. The gene calls are TRBV3-1 and TRBJ2-4, with 13 bases lining up with TRBD2. The CDR3 runs 17 residues. Germline V gene lookup returns CDR1 LGHDT and CDR2 YNNKEL (reference sequence). With V trimmed by 2 bases and J by 0 bases, 1 base remained unmatched. The CDR3 DNA follows: TGTGCCAGCAGCCAAACTAGCGGGGGGGGAGCCAAAAACATTCAGTACTTC. This gives the protein CASSQTSGGGAKNIQYF.